This is a list of T cell receptor beta chains from one sample in a study of T cells after yellow fever vaccination. TCRdb independently ran MiXCR on the 5' RACE reads; one entry per CDR3 protein. This table has roughly 62,000 distinct CDR3 sequences, more than 5.5% appearing once. The material sequenced was CD8+ T cells sorted from PBMCs, taken on the day of the first yellow fever vaccination. The receptors were gathered from a man between 18 and 35 years old who received the YFV17D yellow fever vaccine. The CDR3 runs from the conserved cysteine through the conserved F or W. The order of the fields is V gene, J gene, clone size, D gene, CDR3 DNA, CDR3 protein. The D gene is left open where the match is weak. Only some rows state a clone size, as once, few, many or a class for expanded clones.

TRBV5-1	TRBJ2-1	-	TRBD1	TGCGCCAGCAGCTTGACAGGGGGCTACTACAATGAGCAGTTCTTC	CASSLTGGYYNEQFF
TRBV19	TRBJ1-1	-	-	TGTGCCAGTAGTATAGATCCGGTACGGAGCACTGAAGCTTTCTTT	CASSIDPVRSTEAFF
TRBV9	TRBJ1-5	many	-	TGTGCCAGCAGCTCAGAACGGGGGAATCAGCCCCAGCATTTT	CASSSERGNQPQHF
TRBV10-1	TRBJ2-2	-	TRBD1	TGCGCCAGCAGTGAGTCTCCCCCGGGACAGAAGAACACCGGGGAGCTGTTTTTT	CASSESPPGQKNTGELFF
TRBV4-3	TRBJ2-5	few	TRBD2	TGCGCCAGCAGCCAAGTTGGACTAGCGGGGGGGCGGCTGGGGGAGACCCAGTACTTC	CASSQVGLAGGRLGETQYF
TRBV5-6	TRBJ2-7	few	TRBD2	TGTGCCAGCAGCTCCCGGACTAGTACCATCTACGAGCAGTACTTC	CASSSRTSTIYEQYF
TRBV27	TRBJ1-5	-	-	TGTGCCAGCAGTTTTAAAGAGAGCAATCAGCCCCAGCATTTT	CASSFKESNQPQHF
TRBV12-3/TRBV12-4	TRBJ2-1	few	TRBD2	TGTGCCAGCAGTCCGACTAGCGGGGGGGGGGATGAGCAGTTCTTC	CASSPTSGGGDEQFF
TRBV7-9	TRBJ1-2	few	-	TGTGCCAGCAGCTTAGGGGAGTTCTATGGCTACACCTTC	CASSLGEFYGYTF
TRBV12-3/TRBV12-4	TRBJ1-2	few	-	TGTGCCAGCAGTTTTGGGGTTAACTATGGCTACACCTTC	CASSFGVNYGYTF
TRBV28	TRBJ2-7	few	-	TGTGCCAGCAGCTTACTCCCGGGTTACGAGCAGTACTTC	CASSLLPGYEQYF
TRBV4-1	TRBJ2-1	many	TRBD2	TGCGCCAGCAGCCATGGGGGGGTCGAGTTCTTC	CASSHGGVEFF
TRBV25-1	TRBJ2-2	many	TRBD1	TGTGCCAGCAGTGACAGGGGGCACACCGGGGAGCTGTTTTTT	CASSDRGHTGELFF
TRBV20-1	TRBJ1-2	-	TRBD1	TGCAGTGCTAAGGAGCCCGGGACAGGGTTTATAGGGGATGGCTACACCTTC	CSAKEPGTGFIGDGYTF
TRBV12-3/TRBV12-4	TRBJ1-3	many	TRBD1	TGTGCCAGCGGGACAGGGAAAAGCCAGCGAAACACCATATATTTT	CASGTGKSQRNTIYF
TRBV7-8	TRBJ1-6	many	-	TGTGCCAGCAGCCCCCCCCGGCAGGGGAATCTATCACCCCTCCACTTT	CASSPPRQGNLSPLHF
TRBV4-2	TRBJ1-4	many	-	TGTGCCAGCAGCCAAGGAAGGGGAGAGAGTGAAAAACTGTTTTTT	CASSQGRGESEKLFF
TRBV4-3	TRBJ2-1	many	-	TGCGCCAGCAGCCAAGGGGGGAATGAGCAGTTCTTC	CASSQGGNEQFF
TRBV4-1	TRBJ1-1	-	-	TGCGCCAGCAGCTCCTCAAGAGGGGCAGGGGCGAACACTGAAGCTTTCTTT	CASSSSRGAGANTEAFF
TRBV2	TRBJ2-7	many	-	TGTGCCAGCAGTGAATCCCAGGTCACTTTCTACGAGCAGTACTTC	CASSESQVTFYEQYF
TRBV12-3/TRBV12-4	TRBJ2-2	many	TRBD2	TGTGCCAGCGGGACTAGTCGGACCACCGGGGAGCTGTTTTTT	CASGTSRTTGELFF
TRBV29-1	TRBJ2-3	many	-	TGCAGCGTTGAAACTGAAGAGCAGGTTTCGCAGTATTTT	CSVETEEQVSQYF
TRBV4-3	TRBJ2-1	once	-	TGCGCCAGCAGCCAAGATTTGTGGGCCCCACCCAATGAGCAGTTCTTC	CASSQDLWAPPNEQFF
TRBV7-2	TRBJ2-6	few	TRBD2	TGTGCCAGCAGGTTAGCGGGGGCCATCTCTGGGGCCAACGTCCTGACTTTC	CASRLAGAISGANVLTF
TRBV11-2	TRBJ2-3	-	-	TGTGCCAGCAGCGCCACCGGGGGAGCTAGCACAGATACGCAGTATTTT	CASSATGGASTDTQYF
TRBV20-1	TRBJ1-1	-	-	TGCAGTGCTAGAGATCTTGGGGGAGGGACTGAAGCTTTCTTT	CSARDLGGGTEAFF
TRBV12-3/TRBV12-4	TRBJ2-1	many	-	TGTGCCAGCAGTTTAAGGGAGCAGTTCTTC	CASSLREQFF
TRBV4-3	TRBJ2-1	few	-	TGCGCCAGCAGCCAAGATACGGGGGACCCTTACAATGAGCAGTTCTTC	CASSQDTGDPYNEQFF
TRBV19	TRBJ1-5	few	-	TGTGCCAGTAGTATGGGCACCAATCAGCCCCAGCATTTT	CASSMGTNQPQHF
TRBV6-5	TRBJ1-2	few	TRBD1	TGTGCCAGCAGTTCGGAGGGACAGGGGGTAATCAATGGCTACACCTTC	CASSSEGQGVINGYTF
TRBV7-2	TRBJ2-3	many	-	TGTGCCAGCAGCTTAGACACAGATACGCAGTATTTT	CASSLDTDTQYF
TRBV9	TRBJ2-1	many	-	TGTGCCAGCAGCGAGACTAGTTACAATGAGCAGTTCTTC	CASSETSYNEQFF
TRBV6-2/TRBV6-3	TRBJ2-1	few	-	TGTGCCAGCAGTTACTCGACAGAGCAGTTCTTC	CASSYSTEQFF
TRBV14	TRBJ2-7	many	-	TGTGCCAGCAGCCAAGAGGGCCTATCCTACGAGCAGTACTTC	CASSQEGLSYEQYF
TRBV19	TRBJ1-1	-	TRBD1	TGTGCCAGCACTACAGGGGGTTCGGAAGCTTTCTTT	CASTTGGSEAFF
TRBV27	TRBJ2-1	many	TRBD2	TGTGCCAGCAGTTCCCCTAGCGGGGGATGGTACAATGAGCAGTTCTTC	CASSSPSGGWYNEQFF
TRBV27	TRBJ2-3	-	-	TGTGCCAGCAGTCCCGCATCCTCAGTTTCTGCGGATACGCAGTATTTT	CASSPASSVSADTQYF